The 20 T cell receptor beta chains given below trace back to one sample, sequenced in a study of cytomegalovirus exposure and HLA in healthy donors. Researchers ran the PCR with 60 Vbeta and 13 Jbeta primers. Sequenced by immunoSEQ multiplex PCR; TCRdb stores in-frame clones only, minus some. Of about 140,000 clones detected, 75% appear once; the ten largest clones hold around 11%. Material for sequencing was PBMCs. These receptors all stem from a young man in good health and CMV-seropositive.

The chain recombines TRBV7-3 with TRBJ2-3; 11 bases are shared with TRBD2. J gave up 3 bases and V 1 base, and 3 bases lay outside the gene matches. Per germline, CDR1 SGHTA and CDR2 FQGTGA. The CDR3 extends over 16 amino acids. CDR3: CASSLSPSGRTDTQYF. DNA for the CDR3: TGTGCCAGCAGCTTAAGCCCTAGCGGGAGGACAGATACGCAGTATTTT.

This chain links TRBV5-4 with TRBJ1-6; 7 bases fit TRBD1. The CDR3 has 15 residues. Unmatched junction bases numbered 9, after V lost 5 bases and J lost 7 bases. The germline V gene encodes CDR1 SGHNT and CDR2 YYREEE (reference sequence). The CDR3 bases are TGTGCCAGCAGTCGAGGACAGGTTGAAAATTCACCCCTCCACTTT. This codes for CASSRGQVENSPLHF.

The chain is built from TRBV28 and TRBJ1-1; perhaps TRBD1 as D (5 bases). CDR3 length: 14 residues. V dropped 5 bases and J dropped 1 base, with 11 bases sitting between them. From germline, CDR1 is MDHEN and CDR2 SYDVKM. In DNA form, the CDR3 reads TGTGCCAGCAGTCTGTGGAGGGGGAACACTGAAGCTTTCTTT. Residues: CASSLWRGNTEAFF.

The chain links TRBV28 to TRBJ2-7, with TRBD2 as a possible D gene (6 bases). The germline V gene has CDR1 MDHEN and CDR2 SYDVKM. There are 17 residues in the CDR3. Deletions cut 3 bases from V and 2 bases from J, with 20 bases between. In nucleotides, the CDR3 is TGTGCCAGCAGTTTGGCCTCGGGGGTTGCGGTCCCCTACGAGCAGTACTTC. This sequence encodes CASSLASGVAVPYEQYF.

The chain uses TRBV30 and TRBJ2-7, with 9 bases lining up with TRBD2. V dropped 2 bases and J dropped 2; count of bases not matched to a gene: 10. The CDR3 runs 16 residues. Germline V gives CDR1 GTSNPN, CDR2 SVGIG (reference sequence). The CDR3 sequence is CAWSLFQGTSTYEQYF. The CDR3 DNA reads as TGTGCCTGGAGTTTATTCCAGGGGACTAGCACCTACGAGCAGTACTTC.

The J gene is TRBJ2-1, the V gene TRBV7-3, with TRBD2 matching 7 bases. CDR3 size: 15 residues. Germline values: CDR1 SGHTA, CDR2 FQGTGA. With 2 bases clipped from V and 4 bases from J, the junction kept 5 bases outside the gene matches. CDR3 nucleotide sequence: TGTGCCAGCAGCTTATGGGCTAGCGGATACAATGAGCAGTTCTTC. It is translated as CASSLWASGYNEQFF. The whole variable domain, remainder taken from reference TRBV7-3 and TRBJ2-1, is GAGVSQTPSNKVTEKGKYVELRCDPISGHTALYWYRQSLGQGPEFLIYFQGTGAADDSGLPNDRFFAVRPEGSVSTLKIQRTERGDSAVYLCASSLWASGYNEQFFGPGTRLTVL.

The chain links TRBV28 to TRBJ2-5; perhaps TRBD2 as D (6 bases). CDR1 is MDHEN and CDR2 is SYDVKM in the germline V gene. The CDR3 extends over 16 amino acids. The germline V and J ends were trimmed by 3 bases and 5 bases, with 19 bases remaining between them. CDR3 amino acids: CASSLARGGVVETQYF. For the CDR3, the DNA is TGTGCCAGCAGTTTGGCTCGCGGAGGGGTGGTGGAGACCCAGTACTTC.

The count of this clone is one. The chain combines TRBV28 with TRBJ2-3; 8 nucleotides agree with TRBD2. The CDR3 spans 15 residues. Per the germline V gene, CDR1 is MDHEN and CDR2 is SYDVKM. V lost 5 bases and J lost 3; bases outside the gene matches: 7. For the CDR3, the DNA is TGTGCCAGCAGTGGGGGCGGGAGGAGGACAGATACGCAGTATTTT. As protein: CASSGGGRRTDTQYF.

This sequence joins TRBV6-6 and TRBJ2-1; possible D gene TRBD2, 5 bases. Trimming stripped 9 bases from V and 3 bases from J, with 15 bases between. CDR1 and CDR2 (germline): MNHNY, SVGAGI (reference sequence). This CDR3 is 14 amino acids long. CDR3 nucleotide sequence: TGTGCCAGTACGGGATCAAACAGCTACAATGAGCAGTTCTTC. Translation gives CASTGSNSYNEQFF.

This clone showed up just a few times. The rearrangement uses TRBV25-1 and TRBJ2-1; possibly TRBD2 for D (5 bases). This CDR3 region has 13 residues. V was cut by 2 bases and J by 8 bases, with 10 bases left in between. Germline V gene data show CDR1 as MGHDK and CDR2 as SYGVNS. CDR3 sequence: CASSELVRDEQFF. CDR3 DNA: TGTGCCAGCAGTGAACTAGTGAGGGATGAGCAGTTCTTC.

This rearrangement joins TRBV29-1 to TRBJ2-5; D is ambiguous. Trimming removed 3 bases from V and 6 bases from J, with 20 bases in between. This CDR3 is built from 15 residues. Germline CDR1 and CDR2: SQVTM and ANQGSEA. The CDR3 here is CSVDEDSWSRKTQYF. In DNA form, the CDR3 reads TGCAGCGTTGATGAGGATTCGTGGAGTCGGAAGACCCAGTACTTC.

The rearrangement links TRBV29-1 to TRBJ2-1; TRBD1 matches at 9 bases. Germline-derived CDR1 and CDR2 are SQVTM and ANQGSEA. V was clipped by 7 bases and J by 4 bases; unmatched bases: 8. This CDR3 comprises 14 residues. The CDR3 sequence is CSAVRGTGYNEQFF. The CDR3 coding sequence is TGCAGCGCCGTCCGAGGGACAGGGTACAATGAGCAGTTCTTC.

J is TRBJ2-3 and V is TRBV2; D is possibly TRBD2 (6 bases). The germline V gene encodes CDR1 SNHLY and CDR2 FYNNEI. There are 14 residues in the CDR3. V lost 1 base to trimming and J lost 4 bases, with 9 bases between them. DNA of the CDR3: TGTGCCAGCAGTGAAGGGAGGGTCGCAGATACGCAGTATTTT. It translates to CASSEGRVADTQYF.

The chain combines TRBV21-1 with TRBJ2-7; no DNA check was done on the table's D call, TRBD1. TRBV21-1 is a pseudogene segment. CDR3 length: 15 residues. The CDR3 region has the DNA TGTGCCAGCAGCATAAAAGGGACAGGGTCTTTCGAGCAGTACTTC. It translates to CASSIKGTGSFEQYF.

This chain uses TRBV19 with TRBJ2-1; the match to TRBD2 covers 12 bases. The CDR3 consists of 19 residues. In germline, CDR1 is LNHDA, CDR2 SQIVND (reference sequence). Germline trimming cut 9 bases from V and 4 bases from J; bases unmatched to any gene: 19. The CDR3 nucleotides are TGTGCCAGGCCATGGGGATGGCTAGCGGGAGGGAAGGGGTACAATGAGCAGTTCTTC. Its translation is CARPWGWLAGGKGYNEQFF.

This chain connects TRBV4-1 to TRBJ1-2; D is unclear. CDR3 size: 16 residues. CDR1 MGHRA and CDR2 YSYEKL come from the germline V gene. V was trimmed by 7 bases and J by 1 base, leaving 19 bases between them. Written as DNA, the CDR3 is TGCGCCAGCACCGCAAGGCCGCGGAAGGTTAACTATGGCTACACCTTC. Translating it yields CASTARPRKVNYGYTF.

The chain links TRBV30 to TRBJ2-6; D possibly corresponds to TRBD2 (6 bases). Per the germline V gene, CDR1 is GTSNPN and CDR2 is SVGIG (reference sequence). The CDR3 length is 19 residues. The V gene lost 3 bases and the J gene lost 1 base, with 22 bases spanning the gap. The DNA for the CDR3 is TGTGCCTGGAGCGCTTCACTAGAGCCTAGCGCATCTGGGGCCAACGTCCTGACTTTC. Translated, it gives CAWSASLEPSASGANVLTF.

The gene calls are TRBV27 and TRBJ2-5; TRBD2 aligns across 8 bases. In germline, CDR1 is MNHEY, CDR2 SMNVEV (reference sequence). The length of the CDR3 is 15 residues. Losses at the gene ends were 6 bases for V and 4 bases for J; bases not matched to a gene: 10. CDR3 in DNA: TGTGCCAGCAGCCCTGAGGCGGGAGGACGAGAGACCCAGTACTTC. Protein product: CASSPEAGGRETQYF.

This clone was seen a few times. The rearrangement uses TRBV9 and TRBJ2-2, with no clear D. CDR1 SGDLS and CDR2 YYNGEE come from the germline V gene. The CDR3 runs to 18 residues. Trimming stripped 0 bases from V and 0 bases from J, with 15 bases between. The CDR3 here is CASSVGASKYTNTGELFF. CDR3 sequence (DNA): TGTGCCAGCAGCGTAGGAGCGTCCAAGTACACGAACACCGGGGAGCTGTTTTTT.

This chain links TRBV4-1 with TRBJ2-5, with D possibly being TRBD1 (5 bases). The germline gives CDR1 MGHRA, CDR2 YSYEKL. V was cut by 3 bases and J by 5 bases, with 16 bases left in between. The CDR3 runs 15 residues. The CDR3 nucleotides read TGCGCCAGCAGCCATTTGGTACAGGCCCCCGAGACCCAGTACTTC. This encodes CASSHLVQAPETQYF.